This is a list of T cell receptor beta chains from one sample in a study of cytomegalovirus exposure and HLA in healthy donors. Profiled with immunoSEQ multiplex PCR; TCRdb holds only in-frame clones, not every one. The table for this sample gives 53,000 or so clones. The sequencing input was PBMCs. These receptors all stem from a male donor in good health and CMV-seropositive. CDR3s include the opening cysteine and the closing phenylalanine or tryptophan. D genes are given only for firm matches. Rows give clone size only sometimes, using once, few, many, or a class for an expanded clone.

clone size	V gene	CDR3 length	J gene	D gene	CDR3 DNA	CDR3 protein
.	TRBV4-3	15	TRBJ2-7	TRBD1	TGCGCCAGCAGCGCGACGACAGGGGCCACCTACGAGCAGTACTTC	CASSATTGATYEQYF
.	TRBV6-5	14	TRBJ1-1	TRBD1	TGTGCCAGCAGTTACGAAGGACAGGGAACTGAAGCTTTCTTT	CASSYEGQGTEAFF
.	TRBV6-1	12	TRBJ2-7	.	TGTGCCAGCCTGGGCCAGTCCTACGAGCAGTACTTC	CASLGQSYEQYF
.	TRBV30	12	TRBJ1-6	.	TGTGCCTGGAGACGCGATAATTCACCCCTCCACTTT	CAWRRDNSPLHF
.	TRBV4-3	15	TRBJ2-3	TRBD2	TGCGCCAGCAGACTAGCGGGAGAAAGCACAGATACGCAGTATTTT	CASRLAGESTDTQYF
.	TRBV19	17	TRBJ2-7	TRBD2	TGTGCCAGTAGTCCGTGGACTAGCGGGGGGGCGATGCTCGAGCAGTACTTC	CASSPWTSGGAMLEQYF
.	TRBV7-2	13	TRBJ1-5	.	TGTGCCAGCAGGGGCCCGGGCGGGCAGCCCCAGCATTTT	CASRGPGGQPQHF
.	TRBV5-1	13	TRBJ1-1	.	TGCGCCAGCAGCTTGGGGGGGGAGACTGAAGCTTTCTTT	CASSLGGETEAFF
.	TRBV28	13	TRBJ1-1	.	TGTGCCAGCAGTTGGGCCATACGACAGGAAGCTTTCTTT	CASSWAIRQEAFF
.	TRBV15	15	TRBJ2-7	TRBD2	TGTGCCACCGGACTAGCGGGGGGGAGCTCCTACGAGCAGTACTTC	CATGLAGGSSYEQYF
.	TRBV14	17	TRBJ1-2	TRBD1	TGTGCCAGCAGCTCGAACCTTGGACAGGGGGATCGCTATGGCTACACCTTC	CASSSNLGQGDRYGYTF
.	TRBV28	15	TRBJ1-1	.	TGTGCCAGCAGTGGCCCTCTCGGGGTACCGACTGAAGCTTTCTTT	CASSGPLGVPTEAFF
.	TRBV28	13	TRBJ2-3	.	TGTGCCAGCAGTTTCGTCGGCACAGATACGCAGTATTTT	CASSFVGTDTQYF
.	TRBV27	14	TRBJ1-4	TRBD1	TGTGCCAGCAACCCGACAGGGTCTGGGGAAAAACTGTTTTTT	CASNPTGSGEKLFF
.	TRBV16	15	TRBJ1-6	.	TGTGCCAGCAGCCAATCTCAGATAATTAATTCACCCCTCCACTTT	CASSQSQIINSPLHF
.	TRBV19	15	TRBJ1-3	.	TGTGCCAGTAGTATTGCACGGAGCTCTGGAAACACCATATATTTT	CASSIARSSGNTIYF
.	TRBV10-1	13	TRBJ1-2	.	TGCGCCAGCAGTGAAGGAGGGAGCTATGGCTACACCTTC	CASSEGGSYGYTF
.	TRBV7-9	15	TRBJ1-6	.	TGTGCCAGCAGCTTAGCCGTCAGCGATAATTCACCCCTCCACTTT	CASSLAVSDNSPLHF
.	TRBV4-3	16	TRBJ2-7	TRBD2	TGCGCCAGCAGCCAAGATTTGATAGCGGGGGGGCTTGGGCAGTACTTC	CASSQDLIAGGLGQYF
.	TRBV5-5	16	TRBJ2-2	.	TGTGCCAGCAGCTTGGGTCTACAGGGAGGGACCGGGGAGCTGTTTTTT	CASSLGLQGGTGELFF
.	TRBV5-6	12	TRBJ2-7	.	TGTGCCAGCAGCTTGGCAGACTACGAGCAGTACTTC	CASSLADYEQYF
.	TRBV7-3	14	TRBJ2-3	TRBD2	TGTGCCAGCAGCTTCGGGGGGGCCAGAGATACGCAGTATTTT	CASSFGGARDTQYF
.	TRBV29-1	14	TRBJ2-1	TRBD2	TGCAGCGTTGAAGGCGGGGGGGCCTACAATGAGCAGTTCTTC	CSVEGGGAYNEQFF
.	TRBV4-3	14	TRBJ1-2	TRBD1	TGCGCCAGCAGCCAAGATGGGACAGACTATGGCTACACCTTC	CASSQDGTDYGYTF
.	TRBV28	15	TRBJ1-2	TRBD1	TGTGCCAGCAGTTTACGGACAGGGAGCTACGACGGCTACACCTTC	CASSLRTGSYDGYTF
.	TRBV15	17	TRBJ2-6	TRBD1	TGTGCCACCAGCAGGGACGAGGGGGCGCGGGGGGCCAACGTCCTGACTTTC	CATSRDEGARGANVLTF
.	TRBV6-5	11	TRBJ2-5	.	TGTGCCAGCAGAAACGGTTGGACCCAGTACTTC	CASRNGWTQYF
.	TRBV11-1	16	TRBJ1-2	.	TGTGCCAGCAGCTTAGCGTCGGGACTGCTTAACTATGGCTACACCTTC	CASSLASGLLNYGYTF
.	TRBV6-5	11	TRBJ2-5	.	TGTGCCAGCAGTACGAGCGAGACCCAGTACTTC	CASSTSETQYF
.	TRBV7-8	15	TRBJ1-1	TRBD1	TGTGCCAGCAGCTTGGGGCAGGGGGCGACCACTGAAGCTTTCTTT	CASSLGQGATTEAFF
.	TRBV5-5	12	TRBJ2-1	.	TGTGCCAGCAGCTTGGAGGACAGTAAGAGTTTCTTC	CASSLEDSKSFF
.	TRBV27	16	TRBJ1-5	TRBD1	TGTGCCAGCAGTTTAGGGGGACAGCTGGGGTATCAGCCCCAGCATTTT	CASSLGGQLGYQPQHF
.	TRBV7-8	16	TRBJ2-3	.	TGTGCCAGCAGCTTAGTCGCCGGTGGGGGCGAGAATACGCAGTATTTT	CASSLVAGGGENTQYF
.	TRBV6-5	16	TRBJ2-2	.	TGTGCCAGCAGTTACTCTTTGAGTCCGAACACCGGGGAGCTGTTTTTT	CASSYSLSPNTGELFF
.	TRBV5-1	14	TRBJ2-6	.	TGCGCCACGGTCGACATCTCTGGGGCCAACGTCCTGACTTTC	CATVDISGANVLTF
.	TRBV19	14	TRBJ1-1	.	TGTGCCAGTAAGAGCTTCGGGATTGTCACTGAAGCTTTCTTT	CASKSFGIVTEAFF
.	TRBV5-4	14	TRBJ2-5	.	TGTGCCAGCAGCTTGGAGGCAGGACAAGAGACCCAGTACTTC	CASSLEAGQETQYF
.	TRBV7-8	15	TRBJ1-1	.	TGTGCCAGCAGCGACGCCGGGGGAATTAACACTGAAGCTTTCTTT	CASSDAGGINTEAFF
.	TRBV6-1	15	TRBJ2-1	TRBD1	TGTGCCAGCAGTAAGGACAGGGTCTCCTACAATGAGCAGTTCTTC	CASSKDRVSYNEQFF
.	TRBV7-8	15	TRBJ1-3	TRBD1	TGTGCCAGCAGCACGGGGACAGCTTCTGGAAACACCATATATTTT	CASSTGTASGNTIYF
.	TRBV10-3	15	TRBJ1-2	TRBD1	TGTGCCATCAGTGAAGGCCCGGGACAGGGGATTGGCTACACCTTC	CAISEGPGQGIGYTF
.	TRBV5-1	17	TRBJ2-5	TRBD2	TGCGCCAGCAGCTTGTTGTCTAGCGGGCGACCCGGGGAGACCCAGTACTTC	CASSLLSSGRPGETQYF
.	TRBV5-4	15	TRBJ1-3	.	TGTGCCAGCAGCTCGACAGGCAGGGGTGGAAACACCATATATTTT	CASSSTGRGGNTIYF
.	TRBV19	17	TRBJ1-1	TRBD1	TGTGCCAGTAGTCCATACAACAGGGGCGGAGGGAACACTGAAGCTTTCTTT	CASSPYNRGGGNTEAFF
.	TRBV4-2	16	TRBJ2-7	TRBD2	TGTGCCAGCAGCCAAGTCACCGGGGGGGTAGCCTACGAGCAGTACTTC	CASSQVTGGVAYEQYF
medium-sized	TRBV7-3	17	TRBJ1-1	.	TGTGCCAGCAGCTTAACATTGTTAGGGGGATCCAACACTGAAGCTTTCTTT	CASSLTLLGGSNTEAFF
.	TRBV11-2	13	TRBJ1-4	.	TGTGCCAGCAGCTCGGAGGACGGGGAAAAACTGTTTTTT	CASSSEDGEKLFF